This T cell receptor (beta chain) was identified during a study of a mutant IDH1 vaccine in newly diagnosed glioma. Study-level background: Most patients had received both radiotherapy and temozolomide, the prior options being radiotherapy, temozolomide, or both.

This clone has just a few counts. What it binds is unknown. CDR3 length: 13 residues. With 3 bases clipped from V and 6 bases from J, the junction kept 0 bases outside the gene matches. The V gene's germline CDR1 is LNHDA and CDR2 SQIVND (reference sequence). The method was immunoSEQ multiplex PCR; TCRdb's version includes in-frame clones alone and lacks a portion of them. The data contain some 70,000 clones, approximately 88% of them singletons. Time point specified: week 35, safety follow-up. Doses comprised 300 ug of mutant IDH1 20-mer peptide each, plus topical imiquimod. This chain uses TRBV19 with TRBJ1-1; 11 positions agree with TRBD1. The sequence was collected from a man aged 18-30 years with glioma. Specimen: PBMCs, collected from a glioma patient whose treatment included an IDH1 peptide vaccine. CDR3 DNA: TGTGCCAGTAGTATGGGACAGGGGGCTGAAGCTTTCTTT. It codes for CASSMGQGAEAFF.